The rows below give T cell receptor beta chains drawn from one sample of a study of beta chain features in type 1 diabetes. Some clones are missing from TCRdb's copy, which holds only in-frame ones; the method was immunoSEQ multiplex PCR. The table lists 300,000 to 350,000 clones, around 20% of them singletons. The specimen sequenced was naive CD4+ T cells from blood. The receptor source for this set is a woman aged 18-30 years in good health. Each CDR3 is given with its conserved first and last residue. The order of the fields is clone size, J gene, D gene, V gene, CDR3 DNA, CDR3 protein. D genes are given only for firm matches. Only part of the rows carry a size: once, few, many, or a class if the clone is expanded.

size: NA
J: TRBJ2-5
D: TRBD2
V: TRBV4-2
DNA: TGTGCCAGCAGCCGGGACCTCTCGCGGGGGGTCCTGGAGACCCAGTACTTC
CDR3: CASSRDLSRGVLETQYF

size: NA
J: TRBJ2-1
D: TRBD2
V: TRBV9
DNA: TGTGCCAGCCACCCGCTGGGCGGACTAGCGGGACTGAGGGAGCAGTTCTTC
CDR3: CASHPLGGLAGLREQFF

size: NA
J: TRBJ1-6
D: TRBD1
V: TRBV2
DNA: TGTGCCAGCTCGGACAGGGCCGAATCACCCCTCCACTTT
CDR3: CASSDRAESPLHF

size: once
J: TRBJ2-7
D: NA
V: TRBV5-1
DNA: TGCGCCAGCAGCCCGCAACAGGTGACCTACGAGCAGTACTTC
CDR3: CASSPQQVTYEQYF

size: NA
J: TRBJ1-1
D: TRBD1
V: TRBV30
DNA: TGTGCCTGGAGTGGGGGGACAGGGAGAACTGAAGCTTTCTTT
CDR3: CAWSGGTGRTEAFF

size: few
J: TRBJ2-1
D: TRBD2
V: TRBV2
DNA: TGTGCCAGCAGTGAACTGGCTAGCGGGGGGTACAATGAGCAGTTCTTC
CDR3: CASSELASGGYNEQFF

size: few
J: TRBJ2-7
D: TRBD2
V: TRBV29-1
DNA: TGCAGCGTTGAAAGCGGGGCTGCCTCCTACGAGCAGTACTTC
CDR3: CSVESGAASYEQYF

size: NA
J: TRBJ1-2
D: TRBD1
V: TRBV2
DNA: TGTGCCAGCAGTCAATTGGGACAGAACTATGGCTACACCTTC
CDR3: CASSQLGQNYGYTF

size: NA
J: TRBJ1-1
D: NA
V: TRBV7-9
DNA: TGTGCCAGCAGCTTAGAGGGACTTTCGAACACTGAAGCTTTCTTT
CDR3: CASSLEGLSNTEAFF

size: NA
J: TRBJ1-2
D: TRBD1
V: TRBV29-1
DNA: TGCAGCGCCCAACAGTACAGACAGGGGGATGGCTACACCTTC
CDR3: CSAQQYRQGDGYTF

size: NA
J: TRBJ2-3
D: NA
V: TRBV9
DNA: TGTGCCAGCAGCGTACTCTCCACAGATACGCAGTATTTT
CDR3: CASSVLSTDTQYF

size: few
J: TRBJ1-1
D: TRBD1
V: TRBV30
DNA: TGTGCCTGGACTCGACAGGGGGCGAACACTGAAGCTTTCTTT
CDR3: CAWTRQGANTEAFF

size: NA
J: TRBJ1-6
D: NA
V: TRBV15
DNA: TGTGCCACCAGCAGCTCCGGTCTGCTTAATTCACCCCTCCACTTT
CDR3: CATSSSGLLNSPLHF

size: NA
J: TRBJ2-5
D: TRBD2
V: TRBV7-9
DNA: TGTGCCAGCAGCACGGGACTAGCGGGATCATATGAGACCCAGTACTTC
CDR3: CASSTGLAGSYETQYF

size: NA
J: TRBJ2-7
D: NA
V: TRBV10-3
DNA: TGTGCCATCAGTGAGTCGACAGTCAGTTACGAGCAGTACTTC
CDR3: CAISESTVSYEQYF

size: NA
J: TRBJ2-1
D: TRBD1
V: TRBV9
DNA: TGTGCCAGCAGCGTGTCCGGGACAGGGGTCAATGAGCAGTTCTTC
CDR3: CASSVSGTGVNEQFF

size: NA
J: TRBJ1-5
D: NA
V: TRBV23-1
DNA: TGCGCCAGCAGTCAATCCTCCCAGTATAGCAATCAGCCCCAGCATTTT
CDR3: CASSQSSQYSNQPQHF

size: NA
J: TRBJ2-1
D: TRBD1
V: TRBV7-8
DNA: TGTGCCAGCAGCCGGGACAGCCCCCCTGAGCAGTTCTTC
CDR3: CASSRDSPPEQFF

size: NA
J: TRBJ1-1
D: NA
V: TRBV5-1
DNA: TGCGCCAGCAGTTTGGGCGCCCTAAACACTGAAGCTTTCTTT
CDR3: CASSLGALNTEAFF

size: NA
J: TRBJ1-5
D: NA
V: TRBV15
DNA: TGTGCCACCAGCGGCCGGGACACTATTAATCAGCCCCAGCATTTT
CDR3: CATSGRDTINQPQHF

size: few
J: TRBJ2-3
D: NA
V: TRBV18
DNA: TGTGCCAGCTCCCCACGAGGCGCAGATACGCAGTATTTT
CDR3: CASSPRGADTQYF

size: NA
J: TRBJ2-1
D: TRBD2
V: TRBV10-3
DNA: TGTGCCATCAGTGAGAGGCTAGCGGAGGAAGAGTTCTTC
CDR3: CAISERLAEEEFF

size: few
J: TRBJ2-1
D: TRBD1
V: TRBV5-6
DNA: TGTGCCAGCAGCTTGGTTCAGGGGGCGAATGAGCAGTTCTTC
CDR3: CASSLVQGANEQFF

size: few
J: TRBJ1-5
D: TRBD1
V: TRBV18
DNA: TGTGCCAGCTCACCCGACAGGGCGGGCAATCAGCCCCAGCATTTT
CDR3: CASSPDRAGNQPQHF

size: few
J: TRBJ2-7
D: TRBD1
V: TRBV11-1
DNA: TGTGCCAGCAGCTTCGAGACAGGGAAGTACGAGCAGTACTTC
CDR3: CASSFETGKYEQYF

size: few
J: TRBJ2-2
D: TRBD2
V: TRBV4-3
DNA: TGCGCCAGCAGCCAAGATCCGGCGGGGGGAAACACCGGGGAGCTGTTTTTT
CDR3: CASSQDPAGGNTGELFF

size: NA
J: TRBJ2-7
D: NA
V: TRBV29-1
DNA: TGCAGCGTTGACGTTGGTCGCGGGGGCGCCGAGCAGTACTTC
CDR3: CSVDVGRGGAEQYF

size: few
J: TRBJ2-1
D: TRBD1
V: TRBV12-5
DNA: TGTGCTAGTGGTTTGGGGTGGGGACAGGCCTACAATGAGCAGTTCTTC
CDR3: CASGLGWGQAYNEQFF

size: NA
J: TRBJ2-3
D: NA
V: TRBV21-1
DNA: TGTGCCAGCAGCATTGGAACAGGGTCATTGGTCGATACGCAGTATTTT
CDR3: CASSIGTGSLVDTQYF

size: NA
J: TRBJ1-1
D: NA
V: TRBV30
DNA: TGTGCCTGGACGCCGGGGAACACTGAAGCTTTCTTT
CDR3: CAWTPGNTEAFF

size: few
J: TRBJ2-5
D: NA
V: TRBV30
DNA: TGTGCCTGGAGCGTCGGTCCGTACCAAGAGACCCAGTACTTC
CDR3: CAWSVGPYQETQYF

size: NA
J: TRBJ2-1
D: TRBD1
V: TRBV7-9
DNA: TGTGCCAGCAGCAAACAGGGGGATTACAATGAGCAGTTCTTC
CDR3: CASSKQGDYNEQFF

size: NA
J: TRBJ2-1
D: TRBD1
V: TRBV6-5
DNA: TGTGCCAGCAGTTACTCCGGACAGGGGCCCTACAATGAGCAGTTCTTC
CDR3: CASSYSGQGPYNEQFF

size: NA
J: TRBJ1-1
D: NA
V: TRBV5-4
DNA: TGTGCCAGCAGCCCTAATTTGCCCTTCACTGAAGCTTTCTTT
CDR3: CASSPNLPFTEAFF

size: few
J: TRBJ2-3
D: NA
V: TRBV9
DNA: TGTGCCAGCAACGAGGGCGGCACAGATACGCAGTATTTT
CDR3: CASNEGGTDTQYF

size: NA
J: TRBJ2-1
D: NA
V: TRBV19
DNA: TGTGCCAGTAGTTCCAGCTGGAGCTCCTACAATGAGCAGTTCTTC
CDR3: CASSSSWSSYNEQFF

size: few
J: TRBJ2-7
D: TRBD1
V: TRBV11-2
DNA: TGTGCCAGCAGACCAATCCGGGACAGGGCTTACGAGCAGTACTTC
CDR3: CASRPIRDRAYEQYF

size: NA
J: TRBJ2-5
D: TRBD2
V: TRBV30
DNA: TGTGCCTGGAGTAAGGGACTAGCGGGAGGGCAAGAGACCCAGTACTTC
CDR3: CAWSKGLAGGQETQYF

size: few
J: TRBJ1-4
D: TRBD1
V: TRBV6-5
DNA: TGTGCCAGCAGTTACGACTCCGGGACAGGAGGCGAAAAACTGTTTTTT
CDR3: CASSYDSGTGGEKLFF

size: few
J: TRBJ1-3
D: TRBD1
V: TRBV12-5
DNA: TGTGCTAGTGGTTTTTGGACAGGCTCTGGAAACACCATATATTTT
CDR3: CASGFWTGSGNTIYF

size: few
J: TRBJ2-1
D: TRBD1
V: TRBV5-4
DNA: TGTGCCAGCAGTGCCGGGACAGGGCCTTACAATGAGCAGTTCTTC
CDR3: CASSAGTGPYNEQFF

size: few
J: TRBJ1-2
D: TRBD1
V: TRBV7-9
DNA: TGTGCCAGCAGCTTAGAGAACAGGGGGCTCCATGGCTACACCTTC
CDR3: CASSLENRGLHGYTF

size: few
J: TRBJ2-1
D: TRBD2
V: TRBV9
DNA: TGTGCCAGCAGCGTAGTCTCGACTAGCGGAGTTGAGCAGTTCTTC
CDR3: CASSVVSTSGVEQFF

size: NA
J: TRBJ1-1
D: NA
V: TRBV12-5
DNA: TGTGCTAGTTCCCCCATGAACACTGAAGCTTTCTTT
CDR3: CASSPMNTEAFF

size: NA
J: TRBJ2-3
D: NA
V: TRBV7-9
DNA: TGTGCCAGCAGCTTCTCGACTAAGACAGATACGCAGTATTTT
CDR3: CASSFSTKTDTQYF

size: NA
J: TRBJ1-2
D: NA
V: TRBV5-1
DNA: TGCGCCAGCAGCTTGGATTTACCGGACTATGGCTACACCTTC
CDR3: CASSLDLPDYGYTF

size: few
J: TRBJ2-1
D: NA
V: TRBV11-2
DNA: TGTGCCAGCAGCTTAGTAGCAGGGAATGAGCAGTTCTTC
CDR3: CASSLVAGNEQFF

size: NA
J: TRBJ2-5
D: NA
V: TRBV2
DNA: TGTGCCAGCAGTGAAGCGCTTCGTAGGGGTGAGACCCAGTACTTC
CDR3: CASSEALRRGETQYF

size: NA
J: TRBJ2-1
D: TRBD2
V: TRBV4-2
DNA: TGTGCCAGCAGCCCAGGGACTAGCGGGACCTACAATGAGCAGTTCTTC
CDR3: CASSPGTSGTYNEQFF

size: few
J: TRBJ2-1
D: NA
V: TRBV30
DNA: TGTGCCTGGAGTGCGGGAGAAGCTTACAATGAGCAGTTCTTC
CDR3: CAWSAGEAYNEQFF

size: few
J: TRBJ2-3
D: TRBD2
V: TRBV30
DNA: TGTGCCTGGTGCCTAGCGGGAAGTCAAGATACGCAGTATTTT
CDR3: CAWCLAGSQDTQYF

size: NA
J: TRBJ2-5
D: TRBD2
V: TRBV9
DNA: TGTGCCAGCAGCGTAGCGACTAGCGGGAACGAGACCCAGTACTTC
CDR3: CASSVATSGNETQYF

size: NA
J: TRBJ2-2
D: TRBD1
V: TRBV7-2
DNA: TGTGCCAGCAGTCTGAGGGGGCGGGACACCGGGGAGCTGTTTTTT
CDR3: CASSLRGRDTGELFF

size: NA
J: TRBJ2-3
D: NA
V: TRBV6-6
DNA: TGTGCCAGCAGTTTTCGGTCTCCGAGCCCAGATACGCAGTATTTT
CDR3: CASSFRSPSPDTQYF

size: NA
J: TRBJ2-3
D: NA
V: TRBV7-8
DNA: TGTGCCAGCAGTTACCGGGACTCGCAGTATTTT
CDR3: CASSYRDSQYF

size: NA
J: TRBJ1-2
D: TRBD1
V: TRBV7-9
DNA: TGTGCCAGCAGAACGACAGGGTCCCTCTATGGCTACACCTTC
CDR3: CASRTTGSLYGYTF

size: NA
J: TRBJ1-2
D: NA
V: TRBV6-5
DNA: TGTGCCAGGGAGATCAGGGCGTTGGGGTATGGCTACACCTTC
CDR3: CAREIRALGYGYTF

size: NA
J: TRBJ2-1
D: NA
V: TRBV7-9
DNA: TGTGCCAGCAACGGGAGAGTGAAGTTCTTC
CDR3: CASNGRVKFF

size: NA
J: TRBJ2-5
D: TRBD2
V: TRBV5-1
DNA: TGCGCCAGCAGCCGGACTAGCGTATCGGAGACCCAGTACTTC
CDR3: CASSRTSVSETQYF